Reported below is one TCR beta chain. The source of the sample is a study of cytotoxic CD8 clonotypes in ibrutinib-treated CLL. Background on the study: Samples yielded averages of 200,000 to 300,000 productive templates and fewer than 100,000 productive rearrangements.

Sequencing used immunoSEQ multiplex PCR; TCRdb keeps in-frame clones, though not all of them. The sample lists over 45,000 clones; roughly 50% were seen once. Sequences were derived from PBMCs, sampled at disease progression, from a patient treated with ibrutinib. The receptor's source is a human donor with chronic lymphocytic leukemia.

This CDR3 is CASSQDLAEGQYF. For the CDR3, the DNA is TGCGCCAGCAGCCAAGATCTCGCGGAGGGGCAGTACTTC. This chain joins TRBV4-1 and TRBJ2-5; a weak D match, TRBD2 (6 bases). V gave up 0 bases and J gave up 11 bases, with 13 bases separating them. CDR1 is MGHRA and CDR2 is YSYEKL in the germline V gene. This CDR3 has 13 amino acids.